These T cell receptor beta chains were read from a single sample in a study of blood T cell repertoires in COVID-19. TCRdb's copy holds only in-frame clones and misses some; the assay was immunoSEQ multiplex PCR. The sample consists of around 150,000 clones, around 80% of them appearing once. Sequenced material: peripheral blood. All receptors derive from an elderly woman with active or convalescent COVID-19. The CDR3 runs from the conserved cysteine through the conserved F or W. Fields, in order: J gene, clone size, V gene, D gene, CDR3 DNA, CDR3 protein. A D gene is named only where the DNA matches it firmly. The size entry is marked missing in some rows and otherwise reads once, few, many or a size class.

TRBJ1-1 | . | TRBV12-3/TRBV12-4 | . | TGTGCCAGCAGTTTATCCGGGAACACTGAAGCTTTCTTT | CASSLSGNTEAFF
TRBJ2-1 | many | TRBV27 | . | TGTGCCAGCACCCCGGGAATAGTCAGTTCCAGCAGTCACAATGAGCAGTTCTTC | CASTPGIVSSSSHNEQFF
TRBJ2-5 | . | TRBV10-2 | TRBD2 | TGCGCCAGCAGTGACCCCACCATTGGACTAGCGGGGGGGATTAGCCAAGAGACCCAGTACTTC | CASSDPTIGLAGGISQETQYF
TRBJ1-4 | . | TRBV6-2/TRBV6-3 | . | TGTGCCAGCAGTTACACCGGGTCAGCTAATGAAAAACTGTTTTTT | CASSYTGSANEKLFF
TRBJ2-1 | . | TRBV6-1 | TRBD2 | TGTGCCAGCAGTGCGCCTAGCGGGGGGGCCCTGGGATACAATGAGCAGTTCTTC | CASSAPSGGALGYNEQFF
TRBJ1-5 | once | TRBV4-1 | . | TGCGCCAGCAGCCAAGACGGTCGACAGCCCCAGCATTTT | CASSQDGRQPQHF
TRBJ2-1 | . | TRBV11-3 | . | TGTGCCAGCAGCCGAGGGAAGGAATTGGAGCAGTTCTTC | CASSRGKELEQFF
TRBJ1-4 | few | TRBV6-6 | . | TGTGCCAGCAGCCGACAGACAACTAATGAAAAACTGTTTTTT | CASSRQTTNEKLFF
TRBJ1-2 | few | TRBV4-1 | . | TGCGCCAGCAGCGGGCTTTGGGCCCAGAGTAACTATGGCTACACCTTC | CASSGLWAQSNYGYTF
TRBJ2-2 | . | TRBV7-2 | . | TGTGCCAGCAGCTTAATACAGAACACCGGGGAGCTGTTTTTT | CASSLIQNTGELFF
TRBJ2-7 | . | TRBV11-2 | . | TGTGCCAGCAGCTTAGAACCGGGACTCAGCTCCTACGAGCAGTACTTC | CASSLEPGLSSYEQYF
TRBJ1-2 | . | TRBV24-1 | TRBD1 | TGTGCCACCAGTGATCCTACCGGGACAGGGGTTAACTATGGCTACACCTTC | CATSDPTGTGVNYGYTF